Listed below are T cell receptor beta chains from one sample, sequenced in a study of T-cell memory formation after mild COVID-19. MiXCR was run by TCRdb on the 5' RACE reads, yielding one entry per CDR3 protein. The sample holds around 420,000 distinct CDR3 sequences, 20% to 30% seen once. Specimen: PBMCs or a T cell subset sorted from them (not recorded which). These receptors were collected from an adult woman who had mild COVID-19 (a few samples of this study predate the infection). Cell type and time point are not known. CDR3s include the opening cysteine and the closing phenylalanine or tryptophan. D genes are given only for firm matches. Clone size is given for some rows only: seen once, a few or many times, or a class if the clone is expanded.

NA | TRBJ1-2 | NA | TRBV5-1 | TGCGCCAGCAGCTTGGAGGTTAACCCGGAGTATGGCTACACCTTC | CASSLEVNPEYGYTF
NA | TRBJ1-5 | few | TRBV7-2 | TGTGCCAGCAGCTCCGACCCTATATTGCCCCAGCATTTT | CASSSDPILPQHF
NA | TRBJ1-1 | few | TRBV12-3/TRBV12-4 | TGTGCCAGCAGTTTCATGGACAACGAAGCTTTCTTT | CASSFMDNEAFF
TRBD2 | TRBJ2-1 | NA | TRBV9 | TGTGCCAGCAGCGTAAACCCCGCTCGAGCGGGAGAAAGCACATATGAGCAGTTCTTC | CASSVNPARAGESTYEQFF
NA | TRBJ2-7 | few | TRBV7-2 | TGTGCCAGCAGCCTAGTCCGGGACGTATCCTACGAGCAGTACTTC | CASSLVRDVSYEQYF
NA | TRBJ1-1 | few | TRBV3-1 | TGTGCCAGCAGCTATGGACAGATCGAAGCTTTCTTT | CASSYGQIEAFF
TRBD2 | TRBJ2-3 | NA | TRBV5-1 | TGCGCCAGCAGCTTGGTTTCGGGGGGGAGAACAGATACGCAGTATTTT | CASSLVSGGRTDTQYF
TRBD2 | TRBJ2-5 | NA | TRBV3-1 | TGTGCCAGCAGCTACCTAGCGGGAGCAGAGACCCAGTACTTC | CASSYLAGAETQYF
NA | TRBJ2-7 | NA | TRBV12-3/TRBV12-4 | TGTGCCAGCAGTTTAGGGGCAGGGCAAGGCTACGAGCAGTACTTC | CASSLGAGQGYEQYF
TRBD2 | TRBJ2-1 | few | TRBV27 | TGTGCCAGCAGTTTATGGGGACTAGGCGGGGCCTACAATGAGCAGTTCTTC | CASSLWGLGGAYNEQFF
NA | TRBJ2-1 | NA | TRBV10-3 | TGTGCCATCAGTGAGAAGTCATACAATGAGCAGTTCTTC | CAISEKSYNEQFF